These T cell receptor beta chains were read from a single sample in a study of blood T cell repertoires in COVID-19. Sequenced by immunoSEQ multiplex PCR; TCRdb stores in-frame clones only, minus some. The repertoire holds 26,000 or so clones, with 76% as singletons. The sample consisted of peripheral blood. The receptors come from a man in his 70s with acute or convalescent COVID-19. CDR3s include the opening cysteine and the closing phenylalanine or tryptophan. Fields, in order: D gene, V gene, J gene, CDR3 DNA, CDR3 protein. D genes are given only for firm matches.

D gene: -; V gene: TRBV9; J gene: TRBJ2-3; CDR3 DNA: TGTGCCAGCAGCGTAGGTGCAGGGGCGGGCACAGATACGCAGTATTTT; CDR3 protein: CASSVGAGAGTDTQYF
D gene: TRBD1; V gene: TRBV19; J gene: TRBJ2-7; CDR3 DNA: TGTGCCAGTAGTCGGACAGGAGGAAACGAGCAGTACTTC; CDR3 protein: CASSRTGGNEQYF
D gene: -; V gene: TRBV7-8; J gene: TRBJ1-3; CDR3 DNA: TGTGCCAGCAGCTTCCGTCGACAGGACACCCTCTCTGGAAACACCATATATTTT; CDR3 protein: CASSFRRQDTLSGNTIYF
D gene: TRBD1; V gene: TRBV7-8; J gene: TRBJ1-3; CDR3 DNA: TGTGCCAGCAGCGGTAACAGGGGATGGTCTGGAAACACCATATATTTT; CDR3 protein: CASSGNRGWSGNTIYF
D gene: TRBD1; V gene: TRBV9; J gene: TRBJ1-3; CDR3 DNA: TGTGCCAGCAGCGTAACAGGGGGCGGTGGAAACACCATATATTTT; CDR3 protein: CASSVTGGGGNTIYF
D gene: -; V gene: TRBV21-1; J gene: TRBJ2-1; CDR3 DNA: TGTGAATCCCACGGGACTATCGACTACAATGAGCAGTTCTTC; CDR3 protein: CESHGTIDYNEQFF
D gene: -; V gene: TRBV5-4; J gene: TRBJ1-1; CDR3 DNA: TGTGCCAGCAGCACCGACACCTACACTGAAGCTTTCTTT; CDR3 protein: CASSTDTYTEAFF
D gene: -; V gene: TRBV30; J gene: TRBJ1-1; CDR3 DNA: TGTGCCTGGAGTGACAAAGGGGCATTCGGCACTGAAGCTTTCTTT; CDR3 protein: CAWSDKGAFGTEAFF
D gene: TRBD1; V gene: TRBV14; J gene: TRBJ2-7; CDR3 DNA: TGTGCCAGCAGCCGGGACAGCGGAACCTACGAGCAGTACTTC; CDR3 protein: CASSRDSGTYEQYF
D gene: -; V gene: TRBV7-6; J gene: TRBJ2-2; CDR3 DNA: TGTGCCAGCAGCCGTGACAGGGGAGGGTGGACGAACACCGGGGAGCTGTTTTTT; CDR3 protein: CASSRDRGGWTNTGELFF
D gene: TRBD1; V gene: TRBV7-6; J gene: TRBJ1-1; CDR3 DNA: TGTGCCAGCAGCTTAGCGGGGACAGGGTTGAACACTGAAGCTTTCTTT; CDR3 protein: CASSLAGTGLNTEAFF
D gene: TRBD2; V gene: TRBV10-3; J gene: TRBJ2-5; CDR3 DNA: TGTGCCATCAGCTCCATGCCTGTAGCGGGAGAAGAAGAGACCCAGTACTTC; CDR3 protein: CAISSMPVAGEEETQYF
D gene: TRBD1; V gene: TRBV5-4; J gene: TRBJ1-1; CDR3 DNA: TGTGCCAGCACTCGACAGGGGGCGTTGAACACTGAAGCTTTCTTT; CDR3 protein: CASTRQGALNTEAFF
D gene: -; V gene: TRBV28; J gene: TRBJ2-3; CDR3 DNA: TGTGCCAGCAGTTTTTTGAAACAGGATACAAAACAAGTTACGCAGTATTTT; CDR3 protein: CASSFLKQDTKQVTQYF
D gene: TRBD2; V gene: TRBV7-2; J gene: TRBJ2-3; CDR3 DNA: TGTGCCAGCAGCCCTAGCGGGGGTGGAGCAGATACGCAGTATTTT; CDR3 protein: CASSPSGGGADTQYF
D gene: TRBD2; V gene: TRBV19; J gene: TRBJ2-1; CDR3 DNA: TGTGCCAGTAGTCCTAGCGGGAGAGGGTTCTACAATGAGCAGTTCTTC; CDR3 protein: CASSPSGRGFYNEQFF
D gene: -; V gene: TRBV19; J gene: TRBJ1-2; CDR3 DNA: TGTGCCAGTAGTACACAGGGTACGCAGGGTGGCTACACCTTC; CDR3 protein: CASSTQGTQGGYTF
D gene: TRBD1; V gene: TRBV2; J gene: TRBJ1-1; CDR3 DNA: TGTGCCAGCATCCTATCCGGGACAGGGGTGAACACTGAAGCTTTCTTT; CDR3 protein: CASILSGTGVNTEAFF
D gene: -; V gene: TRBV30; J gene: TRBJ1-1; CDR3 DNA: TGTGCCTGGAGACGGTACAGTGAGTACACTGAAGCTTTCTTT; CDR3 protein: CAWRRYSEYTEAFF
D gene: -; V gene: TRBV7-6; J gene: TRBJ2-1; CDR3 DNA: TGTGCCAGCAGCTTAGAAGGGACTCCACCGAGTGAGCAGTTCTTC; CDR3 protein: CASSLEGTPPSEQFF
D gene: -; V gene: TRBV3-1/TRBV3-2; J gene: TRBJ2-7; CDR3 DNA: TGTGCCAGCAGCCAAGAGTCGGAGCTCGGGCAGTACTTC; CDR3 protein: CASSQESELGQYF
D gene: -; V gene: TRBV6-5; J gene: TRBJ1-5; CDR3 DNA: TGTGCCAGCAGTTACGATGGGAGACATCAGCCCCAGCATTTT; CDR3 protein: CASSYDGRHQPQHF
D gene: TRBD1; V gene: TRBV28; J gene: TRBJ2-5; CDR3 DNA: TGTGCCAGCAGTTTTACGTACGGCACTAGTTTTCTTAGACAGGGCTGGGTAGAGACCCAGTACTTC; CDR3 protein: CASSFTYGTSFLRQGWVETQYF
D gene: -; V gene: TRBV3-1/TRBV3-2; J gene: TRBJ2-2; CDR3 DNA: TGTGCCAGCAGCCAAATATCAGGGGACACCGGGGAGCTGTTTTTT; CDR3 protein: CASSQISGDTGELFF
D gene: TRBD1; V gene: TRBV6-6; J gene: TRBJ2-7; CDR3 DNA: TGTGCCAGCAGTTACTCACGGACAGGGATTTCCTACGAGCAGTACTTC; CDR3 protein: CASSYSRTGISYEQYF